The 14 T cell receptor beta chains listed next were all sequenced from one sample in a study of cytomegalovirus exposure and HLA in healthy donors. The PCR used 60 Vbeta and 13 Jbeta primers. TCRdb's copy holds only in-frame clones and misses some; the assay was immunoSEQ multiplex PCR. The table for this sample gives about 130,000 clones. The sequencing sample was made of PBMCs. These receptor sequences come from a woman aged 55-75 years in good health and CMV-seronegative.

The chain has TRBV5-5 and TRBJ2-3; TRBD2 agrees at 7 bases. Germline V CDR1 and CDR2: SGHKS, YYEKEE (reference sequence). J was trimmed by 6 bases and V by 1 base; bases with no gene match: 2. There are 13 residues in the CDR3. Here the CDR3 reads CASSLYGGDTQYF. Written as DNA, the CDR3 is TGTGCCAGCAGCTTGTACGGGGGGGATACGCAGTATTTT. The variable domain in full, with the rest retrieved from reference TRBV5-5 and TRBJ2-3, is DAGVTQSPTHLIKTRGQQVTLRCSPISGHKSVSWYQQVLGQGPQFIFQYYEKEERGRGNFPDRFSARQFPNYSSELNVNALLLGDSALYLCASSLYGGDTQYFGPGTRLTVL.

V usage is TRBV6-1 and J usage is TRBJ1-2, with D tentatively TRBD1 (6 bases). Trimming pared 2 bases from V and 4 bases from J, leaving 8 bases between. CDR1 and CDR2 (germline): MNHNS, SASEGT. This CDR3 has 13 amino acids. The CDR3 reads CASSENRAYGYTF. Here the CDR3 DNA reads TGTGCCAGCAGTGAAAACAGGGCCTATGGCTACACCTTC.

The chain's CDR3 is CASSVRTGTYEQYF. Written as DNA, the CDR3 is TGTGCCAGCAGTGTTCGGACAGGGACCTACGAGCAGTACTTC. The chain has TRBV2 and TRBJ2-5, with 8 bases that match TRBD1. The J call may be in error: the DNA end matches TRBJ2-7 better. Looked up from germline, CDR1 is SNHLY and CDR2 is FYNNEI. The CDR3 contains 14 residues.

The chain is built from TRBV6-5 and TRBJ1-3; D gene unclear. The V and J ends lost 8 bases and 6 bases respectively, with 17 bases between them. The CDR3 totals 14 residues. Germline CDR1 reads MNHEY; CDR2 reads SVGAGI. CDR3: CASARRRSKNTIYF. CDR3 bases: TGTGCCAGCGCACGGAGACGTAGCAAAAACACCATATATTTT.

The chain uses TRBV5-1 and TRBJ1-1; TRBD1 matches at 9 bases. The CDR3 runs 15 residues. Germline CDR1 reads SGHRS; CDR2 reads YFSETQ. V lost 4 bases and J lost 0; bases outside the gene matches: 4. The CDR3 region is CASSVGTGLNTEAFF. The CDR3 bases are TGCGCCAGCAGCGTAGGGACAGGGTTGAACACTGAAGCTTTCTTT.

The chain uses TRBV30 and TRBJ1-5, with D maybe TRBD1 (6 bases). This CDR3 has 15 amino acids. Germline V gene lookup returns CDR1 GTSNPN and CDR2 SVGIG (reference sequence). V lost 0 bases to trimming and J lost 0 bases, with 9 bases between them. Written as DNA, the CDR3 is TGTGCCTGGAGTGTACCAGGGGATAGCAATCAGCCCCAGCATTTT. Translated, it gives CAWSVPGDSNQPQHF.

J is TRBJ2-1 and V is TRBV10-3; 13 bases map to TRBD2. Germline lookup yields CDR1 ENHRY and CDR2 SYGVKD. J lost 0 bases, V lost 10 bases, and 9 bases had no gene match. This CDR3 region has 17 residues. CDR3 sequence (DNA): TGTGCCACCGGACTAGCGGGGGCGAGCTCCTCCTACAATGAGCAGTTCTTC. This codes for CATGLAGASSSYNEQFF.

This chain joins TRBV27 and TRBJ1-5; D possibly corresponds to TRBD1 (6 bases). This CDR3 is built from 15 residues. Trimming cost V 2 bases and J 2 bases, with 10 bases left between them. The germline V gene has CDR1 MNHEY and CDR2 SMNVEV (reference sequence). The CDR3: CASSLNRDRNQPQHF. DNA of the CDR3: TGTGCCAGCAGTTTAAACAGGGACCGCAATCAGCCCCAGCATTTT.

The chain has TRBV28 and TRBJ1-5, with unresolved D. CDR3 length: 12 residues. The V end was cut by 6 bases, the J end by 9 bases, with 12 bases between. Germline V gene lookup returns CDR1 MDHEN and CDR2 SYDVKM. CDR3 DNA sequence: TGTGCCAGCAGCCTCCCCCGGGGGCCCCAGCATTTT. Translated, it gives CASSLPRGPQHF. Drawing the rest from reference TRBV28 and TRBJ1-5, the complete variable domain is DVKVTQSSRYLVKRTGEKVFLECVQDMDHENMFWYRQDPGLGLRLIYFSYDVKMKEKGDIPEGYSVSREKKERFSLILESASTNQTSMYLCASSLPRGPQHFGDGTRLSIL.

The V gene is TRBV10-3, the J gene TRBJ2-7, with 14 nucleotides matching TRBD2. CDR1 and CDR2 (germline): ENHRY, SYGVKD. Germline trimming cut 7 bases from V and 0 bases from J; bases unmatched to any gene: 5. This CDR3 comprises 16 residues. CDR3: CAIKGTSGRGSYEQYF. For the CDR3, the DNA is TGTGCCATCAAAGGGACTAGCGGGAGAGGCTCCTACGAGCAGTACTTC.

The rearrangement uses TRBV7-9 and TRBJ2-7, with TRBD2 as a possible D gene (7 bases). V was trimmed by 7 bases and J by 0 bases, leaving 13 bases between them. The CDR3 is 14 amino acids. Germline loops: CDR1 SEHNR, CDR2 FQNEAQ (reference sequence). The CDR3 protein is CASTGAGDSYEQYF. The CDR3 nucleotides are TGTGCCAGCACGGGGGCGGGGGACTCCTACGAGCAGTACTTC.

The V and J genes are TRBV6-4 and TRBJ2-1; no reliable D call. The length of the CDR3 is 15 residues. Germline assignment: CDR1 MRHNA and CDR2 SNTAGT. The V and J ends lost 5 bases and 0 bases respectively, with 11 bases between them. CDR3 protein: CASSPTESSYNEQFF. The DNA of the CDR3 is TGTGCCAGCAGTCCCACAGAGAGCTCCTACAATGAGCAGTTCTTC.

The chain recombines TRBV7-9 with TRBJ1-4, with a possible D match to TRBD1 (6 bases). V was cut by 5 bases and J by 5 bases, with 15 bases left in between. CDR3 length equals 15 residues. Germline CDR1 and CDR2: SEHNR and FQNEAQ (reference sequence). The CDR3 loop is CASSPRAGANEKLFF. The CDR3 region has the DNA TGTGCCAGCAGCCCTAGGGCAGGGGCGAATGAAAAACTGTTTTTT.

This rearrangement joins TRBV10-3 to TRBJ1-5; D gene ambiguous. The germline CDR1 and CDR2 sequences are ENHRY and SYGVKD. The CDR3 is 16 residues long. V lost 3 bases, J lost 5 bases, and 17 bases lay in between. In nucleotides, the CDR3 is TGTGCCATCAGTGAACTCGGGGATAGGAGCGATCAGCCCCAGCATTTT. Translating gives CAISELGDRSDQPQHF.